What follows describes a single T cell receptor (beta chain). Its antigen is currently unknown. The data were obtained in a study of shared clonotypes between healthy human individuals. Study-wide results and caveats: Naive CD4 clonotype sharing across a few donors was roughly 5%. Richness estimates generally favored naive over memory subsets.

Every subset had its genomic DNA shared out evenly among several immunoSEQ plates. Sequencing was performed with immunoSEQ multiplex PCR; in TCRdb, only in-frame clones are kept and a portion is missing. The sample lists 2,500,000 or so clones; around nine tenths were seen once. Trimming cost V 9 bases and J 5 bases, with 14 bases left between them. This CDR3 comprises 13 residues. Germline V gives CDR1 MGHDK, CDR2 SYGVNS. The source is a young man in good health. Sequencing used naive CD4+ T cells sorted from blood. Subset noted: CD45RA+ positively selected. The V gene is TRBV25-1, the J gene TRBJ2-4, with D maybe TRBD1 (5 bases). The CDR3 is CASTGQGENIQYF. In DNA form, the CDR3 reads TGTGCCAGTACGGGTCAGGGCGAAAACATTCAGTACTTC. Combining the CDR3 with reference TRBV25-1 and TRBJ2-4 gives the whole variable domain EADIYQTPRYLVIGTGKKITLECSQTMGHDKMYWYQQDPGMELHLIHYSYGVNSTEKGDLSSESTVSRIRTEHFPLTLESARPSHTSQYLCASTGQGENIQYFGAGTRLSVL.